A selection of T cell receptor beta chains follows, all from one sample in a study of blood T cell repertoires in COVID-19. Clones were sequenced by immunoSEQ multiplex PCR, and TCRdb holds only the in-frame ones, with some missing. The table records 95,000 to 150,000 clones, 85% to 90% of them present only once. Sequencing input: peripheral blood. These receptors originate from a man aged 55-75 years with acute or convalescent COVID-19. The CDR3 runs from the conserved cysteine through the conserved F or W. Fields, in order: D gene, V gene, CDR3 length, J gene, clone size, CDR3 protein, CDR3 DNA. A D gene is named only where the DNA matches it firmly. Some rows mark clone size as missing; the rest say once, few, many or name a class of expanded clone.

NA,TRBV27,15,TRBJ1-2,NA,CASSPRQDSNYGYTF,TGTGCCAGCAGTCCCCGACAGGATTCTAACTATGGCTACACCTTC
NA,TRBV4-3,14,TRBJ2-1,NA,CASSQEGGTDEQFF,TGCGCCAGCAGCCAAGAAGGCGGGACGGATGAGCAGTTCTTC
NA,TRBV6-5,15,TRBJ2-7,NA,CASSPEGGASYEQYF,TGTGCCAGCAGCCCAGAGGGGGGGGCCTCCTACGAGCAGTACTTC
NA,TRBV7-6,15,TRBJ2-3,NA,CASSLDGRGADTQYF,TGTGCCAGCAGCTTAGATGGCAGGGGCGCAGATACGCAGTATTTT
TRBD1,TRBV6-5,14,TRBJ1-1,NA,CASSGGQGATEAFF,TGTGCCAGCAGCGGGGGACAGGGGGCGACTGAAGCTTTCTTT
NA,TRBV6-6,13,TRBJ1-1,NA,CASSYSSETEAFF,TGTGCCAGCAGTTACTCGAGTGAGACTGAAGCTTTCTTT
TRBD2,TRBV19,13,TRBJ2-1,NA,CASRREAKDEQFF,TGTGCCAGTAGACGGGAGGCCAAGGATGAGCAGTTCTTC
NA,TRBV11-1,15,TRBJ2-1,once,CASSLQSGAYNEQFF,TGTGCCAGCAGCTTACAGTCCGGGGCCTACAATGAGCAGTTCTTC
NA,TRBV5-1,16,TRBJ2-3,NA,CASSRQSGTLRDTQYF,TGCGCCAGCAGTCGACAGTCAGGCACCCTTCGGGATACGCAGTATTTT
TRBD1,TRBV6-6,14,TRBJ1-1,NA,CASSLGQVNTEAFF,TGTGCCAGCAGCCTCGGACAGGTAAACACTGAAGCTTTCTTT
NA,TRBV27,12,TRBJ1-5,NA,CASREGNQPQHF,TGTGCCAGCAGAGAGGGCAATCAGCCCCAGCATTTT
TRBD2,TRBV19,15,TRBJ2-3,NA,CASRPKGVAGDTQYF,TGTGCCAGTAGGCCGAAGGGGGTAGCGGGGGATACGCAGTATTTT
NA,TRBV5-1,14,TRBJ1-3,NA,CASSLASSGNTIYF,TGCGCCAGCAGCTTGGCCAGCTCTGGAAACACCATATATTTT
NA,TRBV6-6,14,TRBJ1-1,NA,CASLPGHLNTEAFF,TGTGCCAGCCTCCCGGGACACCTGAACACTGAAGCTTTCTTT
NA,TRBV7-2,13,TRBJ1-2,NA,CASSYLENYGYTF,TGTGCCAGCAGCTACCTAGAGAACTATGGCTACACCTTC
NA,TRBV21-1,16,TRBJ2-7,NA,CASSNITSGRAEEQYF,TGTGCCAGCAGCAATATAACTAGCGGGAGGGCTGAGGAGCAGTACTTC
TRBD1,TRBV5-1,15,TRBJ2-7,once,CASSLEGQNLYEQYF,TGCGCCAGCAGCTTGGAGGGACAGAACCTCTACGAGCAGTACTTC
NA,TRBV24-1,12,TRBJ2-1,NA,CATSDLGGEQFF,TGTGCCACCAGTGATTTAGGGGGAGAGCAGTTCTTC
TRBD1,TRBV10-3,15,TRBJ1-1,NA,CAISESQGANTEAFF,TGTGCCATAAGTGAGTCGCAGGGGGCGAACACTGAAGCTTTCTTT
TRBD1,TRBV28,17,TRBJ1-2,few,CASSPYTPRGPNYGYTF,TGTGCCAGCAGTCCCTATACCCCAAGGGGGCCTAACTATGGCTACACCTTC
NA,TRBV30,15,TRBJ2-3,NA,CAWSSLGGRTDTQYF,TGTGCCTGGAGTTCTCTGGGCGGGCGAACAGATACGCAGTATTTT
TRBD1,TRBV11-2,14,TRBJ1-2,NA,CASSMTGNSYGYTF,TGTGCCAGCAGCATGACAGGGAATAGCTATGGCTACACCTTC
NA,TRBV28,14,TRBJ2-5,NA,CASSEQGLRETQYF,TGTGCCAGCAGTGAACAGGGTTTACGGGAGACCCAGTACTTC
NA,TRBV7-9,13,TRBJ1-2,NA,CASSLYRDGGYTF,TGTGCCAGCAGCCTCTACAGGGATGGTGGCTACACCTTC
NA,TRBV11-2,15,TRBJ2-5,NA,CASSLDPRQGETQYF,TGTGCCAGCAGCTTAGACCCCCGGCAGGGGGAGACCCAGTACTTC
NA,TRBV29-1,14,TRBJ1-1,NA,CSALVRQKNTEAFF,TGCAGCGCCCTAGTAAGACAGAAGAACACTGAAGCTTTCTTT
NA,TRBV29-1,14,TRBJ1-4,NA,CSVGIPGLNEKLFF,TGCAGCGTTGGCATCCCGGGACTTAATGAAAAACTGTTTTTT
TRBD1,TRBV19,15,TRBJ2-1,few,CASSTRTGGGNEQFF,TGTGCCAGTAGTACTCGGACAGGGGGAGGCAATGAGCAGTTCTTC
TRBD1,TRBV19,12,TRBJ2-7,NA,CASSAQGDEQYF,TGTGCCAGTAGTGCCCAGGGGGACGAGCAGTACTTC
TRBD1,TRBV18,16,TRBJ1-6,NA,CASSRDRGLENSPLHF,TGTGCCAGCTCCAGAGACAGGGGGCTCGAGAATTCACCCCTCCACTTT
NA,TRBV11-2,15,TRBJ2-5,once,CASSNLGYRERSQYF,TGTGCCAGCAGCAACCTAGGGTACAGGGAAAGATCCCAGTACTTC
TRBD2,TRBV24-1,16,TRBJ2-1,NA,CATSPPGLPIYNEQFF,TGTGCCACCAGCCCGCCGGGACTACCTATTTACAATGAGCAGTTCTTC
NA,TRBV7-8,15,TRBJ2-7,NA,CASSFRAGPRGEQYF,TGTGCCAGCAGTTTTAGGGCAGGCCCCAGGGGCGAGCAGTACTTC
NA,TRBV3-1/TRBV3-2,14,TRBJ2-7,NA,CASSQDARSYAQYF,TGTGCCAGCAGCCAAGATGCTAGATCCTACGCGCAGTACTTC
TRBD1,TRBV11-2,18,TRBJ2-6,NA,CASSPLGDRGLGANVLTF,TGTGCCAGCAGCCCCCTGGGGGACAGGGGGCTGGGGGCCAACGTCCTGACTTTC
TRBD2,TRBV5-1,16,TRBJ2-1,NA,CASSSSTSGSRNEQFF,TGCGCCAGCAGCTCTTCGACTAGCGGGAGTAGAAATGAGCAGTTCTTC
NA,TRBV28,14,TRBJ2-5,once,CASSRQGNQETQYF,TGTGCCAGCAGTCGCCAGGGGAACCAAGAGACCCAGTACTTC
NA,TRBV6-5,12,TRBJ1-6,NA,CASSAGDSPLHF,TGTGCCAGCAGCGCGGGGGATTCACCCCTCCACTTT
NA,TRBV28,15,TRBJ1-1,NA,CASSWASPRRTEAFF,TGTGCCAGCAGTTGGGCCTCCCCGCGGAGGACTGAAGCTTTCTTT
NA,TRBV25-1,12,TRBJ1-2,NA,CASSGQFGGYTF,TGTGCCAGCAGTGGACAGTTTGGTGGCTACACCTTC
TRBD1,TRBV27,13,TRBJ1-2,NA,CASSPRQGYGYTF,TGTGCCAGCAGCCCTCGACAGGGCTATGGCTACACCTTC
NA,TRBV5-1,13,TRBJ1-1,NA,CASSFDQETEAFF,TGCGCCAGCAGCTTTGATCAGGAAACTGAAGCTTTCTTT
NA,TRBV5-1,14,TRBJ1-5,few,CASSPRGGNQPQHF,TGCGCCAGCAGCCCCAGGGGTGGCAATCAGCCCCAGCATTTT
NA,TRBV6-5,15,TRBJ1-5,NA,CASSYSKRANQPQHF,TGTGCCAGCAGTTACTCGAAGCGGGCGAATCAGCCCCAGCATTTT
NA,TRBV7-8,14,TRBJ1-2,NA,CASSSERTVYGYTF,TGTGCCAGCAGCTCCGAGAGAACAGTCTATGGCTACACCTTC
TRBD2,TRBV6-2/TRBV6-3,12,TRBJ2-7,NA,CASSWTSGEQYF,TGTGCCAGCAGTTGGACTAGCGGCGAGCAGTACTTC